These T cell receptor beta chains were read from a single sample in a study of Graves' ophthalmopathy and Graves' hyperthyroidism. TCRdb redid the calling of the multiplex PCR reads with MiXCR, one entry per CDR3 protein. The sample holds over a million distinct CDR3 sequences; roughly two fifths are singletons and the top ten take around 10%. Source material: peripheral blood or thyroid tissue (not recorded which). All receptors come from an adult man with Graves' hyperthyroidism. Both conserved end residues are part of each CDR3. Each record gives: clone size, V gene, D gene, J gene, CDR3 DNA, CDR3 protein. The D gene is left open where the match is weak. A row's size may be missing; if present it is once, few, many or a size class.

few	TRBV7-9	NA	TRBJ1-2	TGTGCCAGCAGCCGTCATCTGGGGCAGGGGACCTATGGCTACACCTTC	CASSRHLGQGTYGYTF
many	TRBV20-1	TRBD2	TRBJ2-7	TGCAGTGCTACTAGCGGGAGGGCTTACGAGCAGTACTTC	CSATSGRAYEQYF
once	TRBV2	NA	TRBJ1-6	TGTGCCAGCAGTCAACAGGGAGCAAATTCACCCCTCCACTTT	CASSQQGANSPLHF
NA	TRBV12-3/TRBV12-4	TRBD2	TRBJ2-7	TGTGCCAGCAGCGCCACACTAGCGGGGATGTACGAGCAGTACTTC	CASSATLAGMYEQYF
NA	TRBV14	NA	TRBJ2-7	TGTGCCAGCAGCCGCCGAACTGGCCTGGAGCAGTACTTC	CASSRRTGLEQYF
many	TRBV20-1	NA	TRBJ1-4	TGCAGTGCTAGAAGGACCGAAAAACTGTTTTTT	CSARRTEKLFF
few	TRBV24-1	NA	TRBJ1-5	TGTGCCACCAGTCCAGGACTGAGCAATCAGCCCCAGCATTTT	CATSPGLSNQPQHF
once	TRBV10-3	TRBD1	TRBJ1-6	TGTGCCACCGAGGACAAATCGGGGACAGGTTCACCCCTCCACTTT	CATEDKSGTGSPLHF
many	TRBV12-3/TRBV12-4	TRBD2	TRBJ2-7	TGTGCCAGCAGAGTGGGGGGGATCTTGTACGAGCAGTACTTC	CASRVGGILYEQYF
once	TRBV25-1	NA	TRBJ2-7	TGTGCCAGCAGTGAGTTTCGGTGGGGGCTTTCCTACAATGAGCAGTACTTC	CASSEFRWGLSYNEQYF
few	TRBV10-2	NA	TRBJ1-2	TGCGCCAGCAGTGAAACAGGGTCTGGCTACACCTTC	CASSETGSGYTF
few	TRBV7-9	NA	TRBJ2-5	TGTGCCAGCAGCTCGGATCCCTTAGGGACCCAGTACTTC	CASSSDPLGTQYF
NA	TRBV6-2/TRBV6-3	NA	TRBJ2-7	TGTGCCAGCGAGGGAGACAGCTACGAGCAGTACTTC	CASEGDSYEQYF
NA	TRBV11-3	NA	TRBJ1-4	TGTGCCAGCAGCTTGGGGTCCGGGACGGCGATTGAAAAACTGTTTTTT	CASSLGSGTAIEKLFF
many	TRBV7-2	NA	TRBJ2-2	TGTGCCAGCAGCTTAGTCCGGGGGTTGGACACCGGGGAGCTGTTTTTT	CASSLVRGLDTGELFF
NA	TRBV12-3/TRBV12-4	NA	TRBJ2-2	TGTGCCAGCAGTGTGACTAGTCCCGGGGAGCTGTTTTTT	CASSVTSPGELFF
NA	TRBV10-3	NA	TRBJ1-6	TGTGCCAGCAGTTACTCAATTACAGGGACTGGACATAATTCACCCCTCCACTTT	CASSYSITGTGHNSPLHF
NA	TRBV6-1	TRBD2	TRBJ2-7	TGTGCTAGAGAAGGTAGCGGGAAGTACGAGCAGTACTTC	CAREGSGKYEQYF
few	TRBV5-8	TRBD1	TRBJ1-2	TGTGCCAGCAGCCATTCGGACAGGGAATACTATGGCTACACCTTC	CASSHSDREYYGYTF
many	TRBV11-2	NA	TRBJ2-5	TGTGCCAGCAGCTTAGCAGGGGCCAAAGAGACCCAGTACTTC	CASSLAGAKETQYF
NA	TRBV7-2	NA	TRBJ1-6	TGTGCCAGCAGCCAACATGGGGCCGGTTCACCCCTCCACTTT	CASSQHGAGSPLHF
NA	TRBV24-1	NA	TRBJ2-5	TGTGCCACCAGTGATTATTGGGGCGAGAAGACCCAGTACTTC	CATSDYWGEKTQYF
few	TRBV15	NA	TRBJ2-5	TGTGCCAGCAGTGGGCCGGGGATTAAGACGTACCAAGAGACCCAGTACTTC	CASSGPGIKTYQETQYF
NA	TRBV20-1	NA	TRBJ2-6	TGCAGTGCTAGAGGGAATAAGGGGGCCAACGTCCTGACTTTC	CSARGNKGANVLTF
many	TRBV19	TRBD1	TRBJ1-5	TGTGCCAGCAGCGCGACAGGGGGCAATCAGCCCCAGCATTTT	CASSATGGNQPQHF
many	TRBV7-8	NA	TRBJ2-7	TGTGCCAGCAGCTTAGGAGCCCTCGTTCTAGCCGAGCAGTACTTC	CASSLGALVLAEQYF
many	TRBV7-3	TRBD1	TRBJ1-1	TGTGCCAGCAGCGCCGGGACAGCGAACACTGAAGCTTTCTTT	CASSAGTANTEAFF
NA	TRBV10-2	NA	TRBJ1-5	TGTGCCAGCAGTGAGGGCTTTGGGGGAAATCAGCCCCAGCATTTT	CASSEGFGGNQPQHF
few	TRBV6-4	NA	TRBJ1-5	TGTGCCAGCAGTGACCACTCCAGAGATGGCAATCAGCCCCAGCATTTT	CASSDHSRDGNQPQHF